Below, 20 T cell receptor beta chains from the same sample are listed, as sequenced in a study of T cells in Graves' hyperthyroidism and ophthalmopathy. Researchers amplified the TCR beta CDR3 regions from RNA transcripts. HTBI primers were employed in a first-round RT-PCR of the TCR CDR3. TCRdb itself ran the multiplex PCR reads through MiXCR, one entry per CDR3 protein. The sample has roughly 300,000 distinct CDR3 sequences, roughly 21% seen once. Sequencing was done on a sample of blood. These receptors were obtained from a woman aged 50 to 65 with Graves' hyperthyroidism.

At least ten counts were recorded for this clonotype. The rearrangement joins TRBV12-3 or TRBV12-4 to TRBJ2-7; TRBD1 is a possible D gene (6 bases). This CDR3 has 15 residues. V lost 0 bases and J lost 1, with 10 bases in between. The chain's CDR3 is CASSLAQGPSYEQYF. The DNA of the CDR3 is TGTGCCAGCAGTTTAGCCCAGGGGCCATCCTACGAGCAGTACTTC.

This clonotype was recorded a few times. Possible read error: a much larger clone is one base away. The chain has TRBV7-6 and TRBJ1-2; 7 nucleotides line up with TRBD1. CDR1 is SGHVS and CDR2 is FNYEAQ in the germline V gene. There are 15 residues in the CDR3. The CDR3 DNA follows: TGTGTCAGCAGCCTCGGAACGGGGGACAGCTATGGCTACACCTTC. Its translation: CVSSLGTGDSYGYTF.

The chain has TRBV7-2 and TRBJ2-6; TRBD1 is a possible D gene (6 bases). This CDR3 is 19 amino acids long. Per the germline V gene, CDR1 is SGHTA and CDR2 is FQGNSA. V gave up 2 bases and J gave up 0 bases, with 17 bases separating them. CDR3 bases: TGTGCCAGCAGCTTATGGCTCCGGGACAAGAGCTCTGGGGCCAACGTCCTGACTTTC. The encoded protein is CASSLWLRDKSSGANVLTF. Full variable domain (missing parts from reference TRBV7-2 and TRBJ2-6): GAGVSQSPSNKVTEKGKDVELRCDPISGHTALYWYRQSLGQGLEFLIYFQGNSAPDKSGLPSDRFSAERTGGSVSTLTIQRTQQEDSAVYLCASSLWLRDKSSGANVLTFGAGSRLTVL.

Regarding this clonotype: Sequence at one end of the junction differs from germline and may be a read error. The V gene is TRBV15, the J gene TRBJ2-4; 11 nucleotides agree with TRBD1. The germline gives CDR1 LNHNV, CDR2 YYDKDF (reference sequence). CDR3 size: 17 residues. The DNA for the CDR3 is TGTGTCACCAGCAGAGGGACAGGGGGAATAGCCAAAAACATTCAGTACTTC. Translation gives CVTSRGTGGIAKNIQYF.

This clonotype was recorded at least ten times. The gene calls are TRBV6-1 and TRBJ2-1, with TRBD1 matching over 7 bases. The CDR3 has 16 residues. Germline V gene lookup returns CDR1 MNHNS and CDR2 SASEGT. V lost 1 base, J lost 9 bases, and 12 bases stayed unmatched. For the CDR3, the DNA is TGTGCCAGCAGTGAAGTCCAGGGATGGGGACAGAGTGAGCAGTTCTTC. This codes for CASSEVQGWGQSEQFF.

There are a few counts of this clonotype. The gene calls are TRBV7-9 and TRBJ1-3; D unresolved. Germline V gene lookup returns CDR1 SEHNR and CDR2 FQNEAQ (reference sequence). The CDR3 spans 14 residues. V was cut by 3 bases and J by 0 bases, with 6 bases left in between. The CDR3 loop is CASSLSSSGNTIYF. The CDR3 nucleotides read TGTGCCAGCAGCTTGAGTAGCTCTGGAAACACCATATATTTT.

The V gene is TRBV5-1, the J gene TRBJ1-1; D is perhaps TRBD1 (5 bases). The length of the CDR3 is 12 residues. Trimming shortened V by 8 bases and J by 3 bases, and 11 bases separated the two germline ends. Germline lookup yields CDR1 SGHRS and CDR2 YFSETQ. CDR3 in amino acids: CASKAGDTEAFF. The CDR3 DNA reads TGCGCCAGTAAGGCGGGGGACACTGAAGCTTTCTTT.

The chain has TRBV30 and TRBJ1-1; TRBD1 agrees at 7 bases. This CDR3 is built from 13 residues. CDR1 and CDR2 (germline): GTSNPN, SVGIG (reference sequence). CDR3 nucleotide sequence: TGTGTCGCGCCGGGACAGTCGAACACTGAAGCTTTCTTT. It encodes CVAPGQSNTEAFF.

The rearrangement links TRBV28 to TRBJ2-5, with D perhaps TRBD1 (5 bases). This CDR3 comprises 19 residues. Looked up from germline, CDR1 is MDHEN and CDR2 is SYDVKM. V was cut by 1 base and J by 5 bases, with 26 bases left in between. The CDR3 DNA follows: TGTGCCAGCAGTTTATTATCCCCAAGGTTCCGGAAGGGGAAGGAGACCCAGTACTTC. Translating gives CASSLLSPRFRKGKETQYF.

This clonotype has just a few counts. The rearrangement links TRBV28 to TRBJ1-3, with D hard to call. CDR1 and CDR2 from the germline V gene are MDHEN and SYDVKM. Trimming left V 3 bases short and J 0 bases short, with 6 bases between. The CDR3 is 14 amino acids. CDR3 in amino acids: CASSFSVSGNTIYF. The CDR3 DNA reads as TGTGCCAGCAGTTTTTCGGTCTCTGGAAACACCATATATTTT.

Note on this clonotype: A much bigger clone sits one base away, suggesting this may be a read error. The chain employs TRBV7-2 and TRBJ1-2; the D is unclear. The CDR3 runs 15 residues. Germline CDR1 SGHTA, CDR2 FQGNSA. V lost 5 bases to trimming and J lost 6 bases, with 19 bases between them. The CDR3 loop is CASSPRSRNSHGYTF. CDR3 DNA sequence: TGTGCCAGCAGCCCCCGATCGAGGAACAGCCATGGCTACACCTTC. Variable domain in full (rest from reference TRBV7-2 and TRBJ1-2): GAGVSQSPSNKVTEKGKDVELRCDPISGHTALYWYRQSLGQGLEFLIYFQGNSAPDKSGLPSDRFSAERTGGSVSTLTIQRTQQEDSAVYLCASSPRSRNSHGYTFGSGTRLTVV.

The rearrangement links TRBV2 to TRBJ1-5; maybe TRBD1 (5 bases). Trimming left V 6 bases short and J 0 bases short, with 15 bases between. Germline V CDR1 and CDR2: SNHLY, FYNNEI. The CDR3 spans 16 residues. CDR3 DNA: TGTGCCAGCAGGATTGGGCAGGGTAATAGCAATCAGCCCCAGCATTTT. Encoded protein: CASRIGQGNSNQPQHF.

The V gene is TRBV7-3, the J gene TRBJ2-7, with TRBD2 as a possible D gene (5 bases). V was pared by 4 bases and J by 7 bases, with 8 bases between. CDR1 SGHTA and CDR2 FQGTGA come from the germline V gene. This CDR3 contains 11 residues. This chain's CDR3 is CASSSGKEQYF. The CDR3, as DNA: TGTGCCAGCAGCTCCGGGAAGGAGCAGTACTTC.

At least ten counts were recorded for this clonotype. This CDR3 is CASSQGLAGNEQFF. The CDR3 DNA is TGTGCCAGCAGCCAAGGGCTAGCGGGCAATGAGCAGTTCTTC. The gene calls are TRBV4-2 and TRBJ2-1; 8 bases align to TRBD2. Unmatched junction bases numbered 2, after V lost 1 base and J lost 6 bases. CDR1 is LGHNA and CDR2 is YNFKEQ in the germline V gene. This CDR3 has 14 residues.

This chain's CDR3 is CASSEIPGLAGDFRTDTQYF. The CDR3 nucleotides are TGTGCCAGCAGCGAAATCCCGGGACTAGCGGGGGACTTCCGCACAGATACGCAGTATTTT. The V call is TRBV28, the J call TRBJ2-3, with 14 bases fitting TRBD2. CDR1 and CDR2 (germline): MDHEN, SYDVKM. The ends lost 6 bases at V and 1 base at J; junction bases unmatched: 15. There are 20 residues in the CDR3.

The CDR3: CASSFGTLTVTQYF. Here the CDR3 DNA reads TGTGCCAGCAGTTTTGGGACTCTCACGGTTACGCAGTATTTT. This chain links TRBV2 with TRBJ2-3; a weak D match, TRBD2 (6 bases). Trimming removed 5 bases from V and 8 bases from J, with 17 bases in between. Germline-derived CDR1 and CDR2 are SNHLY and FYNNEI. The CDR3 length is 14 residues.

This clonotype was detected many times. The chain combines TRBV28 with TRBJ2-5; TRBD1 agrees at 9 bases. The CDR3 totals 16 residues. V lost 1 base, J lost 1 base, and 4 bases stayed unmatched. Germline V gene data show CDR1 as MDHEN and CDR2 as SYDVKM. CDR3 amino acids: CASSLSGQGTQETQYF. As DNA, the CDR3 is TGTGCCAGCAGTTTATCGGGACAGGGCACCCAAGAGACCCAGTACTTC.

The V gene is TRBV6-4, the J gene TRBJ2-2, with no clear D. Per the germline V gene, CDR1 is MRHNA and CDR2 is SNTAGT. Trimming removed 0 bases at V and 1 base at J, with 6 bases between. The CDR3 runs to 15 residues. This CDR3 is CASSDSTRNTGELFF. The CDR3 DNA follows: TGTGCCAGCAGTGACTCGACCAGGAACACCGGGGAGCTGTTTTTT.

At least ten counts were recorded for this clonotype. The V gene is TRBV28, the J gene TRBJ2-2, with D tentatively TRBD1 (5 bases). The V gene lost 5 bases and the J gene lost 1 base, with 11 bases spanning the gap. Germline V gene data show CDR1 as MDHEN and CDR2 as SYDVKM. CDR3 length: 15 amino acids. This chain's CDR3 is CASSRLRGNTGELFF. The CDR3, as DNA: TGTGCCAGCAGTCGCCTAAGGGGGAACACCGGGGAGCTGTTTTTT.

This clonotype was recorded many times. V usage is TRBV2 and J usage is TRBJ2-4; D tentatively reads TRBD1 or TRBD2 (5 bases each). Germline V CDR1 and CDR2: SNHLY, FYNNEI. CDR3 size: 12 residues. The V end lost 3 bases, the J end lost 11 bases, and 11 bases lay between the germline ends. The CDR3 nucleotides read TGTGCCAGCAGTGACGAGGGACCCTTTCAGTACTTC. This translates into CASSDEGPFQYF. The entire variable domain, with the rest obtained from reference TRBV2 and TRBJ2-4, is as follows: EPEVTQTPSHQVTQMGQEVILRCVPISNHLYFYWYRQILGQKVEFLVSFYNNEISEKSEIFDDQFSVERPDGSNFTLKIRSTKLEDSAMYFCASSDEGPFQYFGAGTRLSVL.